The clone carrying this T cell receptor beta chain was counted only a few times. Its antigen is not known. The data derive from a study of cytomegalovirus exposure and HLA in healthy donors. Whole-study results and caveats: Most subjects' HLA-A and HLA-B alleles were reportedly predicted from TCR beta sequences. Some V segments could not be told apart, so they were left out, TRBV6-2 and TRBV6-3 among them. Apparent HLA restriction characterized most CMV-associated TCR beta chains in a later analysis. For most TCR sequences rarity was the rule, although some public TCRs occurred in many donors.

Primers for the PCR totalled 60 Vbeta and 13 Jbeta. Profiling relied on immunoSEQ multiplex PCR, and the TCRdb table lists in-frame clones only, not all of them. There are about 100,000 clones in the sample; 77% occur only once, and approximately 4.5% lies in the top ten. V was trimmed by 10 bases and J by 1 base, leaving 8 bases between them. The CDR3 is made up of 11 amino acids. Germline V lookup: CDR1 MNHEY, CDR2 SMNVEV (reference sequence). The receptor comes from a male donor in good health and CMV-seronegative. The V call is TRBV27, the J call TRBJ2-7; weak D call: TRBD2 (5 bases). Material for sequencing was PBMCs. CDR3 coding DNA: TGTGCCACCCGGGGATCCTACGAGCAGTACTTC. This encodes CATRGSYEQYF.